This T cell receptor beta chain was identified in a study of Japanese encephalitis immunity and Zika vaccine responses. Study at large: At weeks 0, 4 and 28, participants received 5.0 ug alum-adjuvanted ZPIV. Two to three months before ZPIV, two JEV vaccine doses were given. Samples came at week 0, before ZPIV, and at week 52. ZIKV peptides were 15-mers overlapping by 11, predicted binders below 50 nM.

This clonotype is judged hyperexpanded. The CDR3 runs 13 residues. Germline loops: CDR1 WSHSY, CDR2 SAAADI. The ends were cut back, 9 bases at V and 2 bases at J, with 12 bases in the middle. Via MiXCR, TCRdb re-called the 5' RACE reads, giving one row per CDR3 protein. The sample has around 150 distinct CDR3 sequences; 16% are singletons. PBMCs were CFSE-labeled and cultured for under seven days with peptide pools at around 0.98 ug/mL each. This sequence joins TRBV10-2 and TRBJ2-3; D not resolved. This receptor was obtained from an adult man who received an inactivated Zika virus vaccine. The material sequenced was antigen-activated CD8+ T cells from blood, cultured, taken during a Zika inactivated vaccine study. Here the CDR3 reads CASAGGNTDTQYF. DNA for the CDR3: TGCGCCAGTGCAGGCGGCAACACAGATACGCAGTATTTT.